This T cell receptor beta chain is drawn from a study of CD8 T cells in Susac syndrome. Study-wide background: Susac syndrome patients were untreated, on corticosteroids with some adding intravenous immunoglobulin, or on intravenous immunoglobulin only.

Isolation of CD8+ and CD4+ T cells was performed negatively, whereas enrichment of TEMRA cells was done by FACS. Germline-derived CDR1 and CDR2 are MNHEY and SMNVEV (reference sequence). The CDR3 length is 14 residues. The germline V and J ends were trimmed by 0 bases and 3 bases, with 9 bases remaining between them. RNA amounts of 0.5 to 1 ug underwent reverse transcription with random hexamers. TCRdb passed the immunoSEQ multiplex PCR reads through MiXCR, listing each CDR3 protein once. The sample records more than 100,000 distinct CDR3 sequences, around 94% being singletons. The genes are TRBV27 and TRBJ2-7; D is unresolved. This TCR was recovered from a human donor with Susac syndrome. The source material was CD8+ T cells from PBMCs. The DNA for the CDR3 is TGTGCCAGCAGTTTATCGCCCCTCTTCTACGAGCAGTACTTC. Translation: CASSLSPLFYEQYF.